This TCR beta chain derives from a study of T cells expressing NK-cell markers. TCRdb re-called the 5' RACE reads and gives one entry per CDR3 protein, without DNA. Its listing shows a few hundred thousand distinct CDR3 sequences. Study conclusions and caveats: Also leading the CD3+CD56-NKG2C+ fraction in a handful of donors were these clonotypes.

Of note for this clonotype: Its matching antigen is unknown.

The CDR3 loop spans 15 amino acids. The germline V gene has CDR1 ENHRY and CDR2 SYGVKD. The clonotype originates from a man between 18 and 29 years old in good health. Material for sequencing was blood T cells: a sorted CD56 or NKG2C T cell subset, CD4+ or CD8+ T cells, or bulk PBMC T cells (not recorded which). The chain links TRBV10-3 to TRBJ1-2; TCRdb lists TRBD1, though no DNA is available to test this call. The CDR3 sequence: CAISETDRGLYGYTF.